This is a list of T cell receptor beta chains from one sample in a study of cytomegalovirus exposure and HLA in healthy donors. TCRdb's table, derived via immunoSEQ multiplex PCR, lists solely in-frame clones and lacks some. The sample yields 95,000 to 150,000 clones, about 9.4% seen once. Sequenced input: PBMCs. The receptors were sampled from a woman aged 40 to 50 in good health and CMV-seropositive. Both conserved end residues are part of each CDR3. The D gene is left open where the match is weak. Some rows mark clone size as missing; the rest say once, few, many or name a class of expanded clone.

D	V	J	size	CDR3	DNA
TRBD1	TRBV5-8	TRBJ1-1	.	CASHLNFGTGVARTEAFF	TGTGCCAGCCACCTGAATTTTGGGACAGGGGTAGCCCGGACTGAAGCTTTCTTT
TRBD2	TRBV5-8	TRBJ2-7	few	CASSLQRGGEEQYF	TGTGCCAGCAGCTTACAGCGGGGGGGTGAAGAGCAGTACTTC
.	TRBV4-1	TRBJ1-1	.	CASSLLQGAKATEAFF	TGCGCCAGCAGCCTATTACAGGGTGCAAAGGCCACTGAAGCTTTCTTT
.	TRBV18	TRBJ1-2	.	CASSPPSQGTYGYTF	TGTGCCAGCTCACCACCTAGTCAGGGGACCTATGGCTACACCTTC
TRBD1	TRBV28	TRBJ1-2	.	CAAALIGQGPNYGYTF	TGTGCCGCGGCCCTAATAGGACAGGGCCCTAACTATGGCTACACCTTC
.	TRBV5-4	TRBJ2-7	.	CASSFEQNYEQYF	TGTGCCAGCAGCTTCGAACAGAACTACGAGCAGTACTTC
TRBD2	TRBV5-4	TRBJ2-7	.	CASSLRGGPSYEQYF	TGTGCCAGCAGCTTGCGGGGGGGGCCATCCTACGAGCAGTACTTC
TRBD1	TRBV19	TRBJ1-4	few	CASSSPYRGDEKLFF	TGTGCCAGTAGTAGCCCATACAGGGGTGATGAAAAACTGTTTTTT
.	TRBV14	TRBJ1-3	.	CASSQDPGNTIYF	TGTGCCAGCAGCCAAGATCCAGGAAACACCATATATTTT
.	TRBV28	TRBJ1-1	.	CASSSGAPRNTEAFF	TGTGCCAGCAGTTCAGGGGCCCCAAGGAACACTGAAGCTTTCTTT
.	TRBV30	TRBJ1-6	.	CAWSNDGGNSPLHF	TGTGCCTGGAGTAATGACGGCGGCAATTCACCCCTCCACTTT
.	TRBV6-5	TRBJ2-5	.	CASSYSRNNQETQYF	TGTGCCAGCAGTTACTCGAGGAACAACCAAGAGACCCAGTACTTC
TRBD1	TRBV27	TRBJ2-7	.	CASSFSGQREYEQYF	TGTGCCAGCAGTTTCTCGGGACAGAGAGAGTACGAGCAGTACTTC
.	TRBV19	TRBJ1-1	few	CASMRGLGTEAFF	TGTGCCAGTATGCGGGGGCTGGGCACTGAAGCTTTCTTT
.	TRBV5-1	TRBJ1-3	few	CASSSPSSGNTIYF	TGCGCCAGCAGCTCCCCATCCTCTGGAAACACCATATATTTT
TRBD2	TRBV4-1	TRBJ2-1	few	CASSQDETSGVEQFF	TGCGCCAGCAGCCAAGACGAGACTAGCGGGGTTGAGCAGTTCTTC
.	TRBV11-2	TRBJ2-5	few	CASSLRETQYF	TGTGCCAGCAGCTTACGAGAGACCCAGTACTTC
.	TRBV25-1	TRBJ1-1	few	CASSESRDIWRNTEAFF	TGTGCCAGCAGTGAATCCCGGGACATCTGGAGGAACACTGAAGCTTTCTTT
.	TRBV27	TRBJ1-4	few	CASSLVAVGTANEKLFF	TGTGCCAGCAGCCTCGTTGCGGTGGGGACTGCTAATGAAAAACTGTTTTTT
.	TRBV5-4	TRBJ2-2	few	CASRGGMSGELFF	TGTGCCAGTAGAGGAGGGATGTCCGGGGAGCTGTTTTTT